This T cell receptor beta chain was obtained from a study of regulatory T cells in long-lasting Graves disease. Whole-study findings and limits: Repertoires from persistent disease leaned toward TRBV28, TRBJ1-2 and TRBJ2-5. New patients shared over 900 public clonotypes, and persistent patients shared more, with fewer than 3,500.

Assembly of TCR beta libraries relied on iRepertoire HTBI primers together with Arm-PCR of CDR3 regions. In TCRdb, the multiplex PCR reads were re-called with MiXCR into one record per CDR3 protein. The data contain 350,000 to 550,000 distinct CDR3 sequences, about 16% of them singletons. Many counts were recorded for this clonotype. Its matching antigen is unknown. V dropped 6 bases and J dropped 2; count of bases not matched to a gene: 10. The CDR3 is 16 amino acids. The time point is: newly diagnosed GD, antithyroid drugs for less than 3 months. The TCR library was prepared using RNA isolated from PBMCs. These data are also associated with another study on T cells in Graves' hyperthyroidism and ophthalmopathy. This second study says: The study used the HTBI primer set for a first-round RT-PCR of the TCR CDR3. Separating ophthalmopathy from stable hyperthyroidism was achieved by a 13 V-J model.

The sequencing here drew on peripheral blood mononuclear cells (PBMCs), taken at new diagnosis, from a patient treated with antithyroid drugs. The sequence came from a woman under 40 with Graves disease. The rearrangement joins TRBV12-3 or TRBV12-4 to TRBJ2-7; TRBD1 aligns across 10 bases. CDR3 DNA: TGTGCCAGCAGCCCATCCTGGGACAGGGGCCCCTACGAGCAGTACTTC. This gives the protein CASSPSWDRGPYEQYF.